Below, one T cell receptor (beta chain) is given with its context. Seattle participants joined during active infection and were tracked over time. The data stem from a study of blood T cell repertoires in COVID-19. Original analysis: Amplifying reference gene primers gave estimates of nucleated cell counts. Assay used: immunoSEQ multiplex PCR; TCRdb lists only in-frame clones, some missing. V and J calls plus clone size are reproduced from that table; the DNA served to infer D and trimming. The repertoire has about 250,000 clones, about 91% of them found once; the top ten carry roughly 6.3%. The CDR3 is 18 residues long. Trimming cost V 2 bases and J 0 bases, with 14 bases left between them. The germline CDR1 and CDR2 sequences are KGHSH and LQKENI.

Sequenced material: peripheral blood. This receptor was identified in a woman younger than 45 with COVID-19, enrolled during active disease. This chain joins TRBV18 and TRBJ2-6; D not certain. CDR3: CASSPEMMLSSGANVLTF. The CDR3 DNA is TGTGCCAGCTCACCAGAGATGATGCTAAGCTCTGGGGCCAACGTCCTGACTTTC.